A single sample gave rise to the 9 T cell receptor beta chains below, sequenced in a study of blood T cell repertoires in COVID-19. Profiled with immunoSEQ multiplex PCR; TCRdb holds only in-frame clones, not every one. The repertoire holds approximately 300,000 clones, with just over 85% as singletons. Material for sequencing was PBMCs or T cells enriched from blood (not recorded which). These receptors were collected from a woman between 18 and 29 years old who had recovered from COVID-19.

The V call is TRBV5-1, the J call TRBJ2-3; the D gene is possibly TRBD1 (6 bases). Germline V gene sequence: CDR1 SGHRS, CDR2 YFSETQ. Trimming removed 4 bases at V and 2 bases at J, with 14 bases between. This CDR3 contains 15 residues. The CDR3 reads CASSMGHPLTDTQYF. The CDR3 region has the DNA TGCGCCAGCAGCATGGGACACCCCCTCACAGATACGCAGTATTTT.

The V call is TRBV28, the J call TRBJ1-6, with D possibly matching TRBD1 (5 bases). The CDR3 has 16 residues. CDR1 is MDHEN, CDR2 SYDVKM, per germline. V shed 2 bases and J shed 6 bases, with 14 bases lying between them. The CDR3 loop reads CASSLLQGSGNSPLHF. The DNA of the CDR3 is TGTGCCAGCAGTTTACTGCAGGGTTCGGGTAATTCACCCCTCCACTTT.

This clone was counted once. V gene TRBV5-1 combines with J gene TRBJ2-5, with 13 bases that match TRBD2. Germline-derived CDR1 and CDR2 are SGHRS and YFSETQ. The J segment lost 5 bases and the V segment lost 0 bases, leaving 10 bases of the junction unmatched. The CDR3 runs 18 residues. CDR3 amino acids: CASSLVLTSGGNLETQYF. DNA of the CDR3: TGCGCCAGCAGCTTGGTGTTGACTAGCGGGGGGAATTTGGAGACCCAGTACTTC.

The chain recombines TRBV19 with TRBJ1-1; the D gene is possibly TRBD1 (5 bases). The CDR3 contains 16 residues. CDR1 and CDR2 (germline): LNHDA, SQIVND (reference sequence). The germline V and J ends were trimmed by 3 bases and 1 base, with 15 bases remaining between them. CDR3 sequence (DNA): TGTGCCAGTAGTATCTCTAGGTCCAGGGCGAACACTGAAGCTTTCTTT. It translates to CASSISRSRANTEAFF.

This chain joins TRBV7-9 and TRBJ1-1; TRBD1 might be the D (5 bases). Trimming pared 5 bases from V and 4 bases from J, leaving 8 bases between. Germline V lookup: CDR1 SEHNR, CDR2 FQNEAQ (reference sequence). This CDR3 is built from 12 residues. CDR3 in amino acids: CASSRGGTEAFF. CDR3 in DNA: TGTGCCAGCAGCAGGGGCGGCACTGAAGCTTTCTTT.

This clone appeared once. This chain joins TRBV5-8 and TRBJ1-1; 9 bases map to TRBD1. The ends lost 3 bases at V and 0 bases at J; junction bases unmatched: 9. The CDR3 has 17 amino acids. Germline values: CDR1 SGHTS, CDR2 YDEGEE. CDR3 bases: TGTGCCAGCAGCTACACAGGGGGCGCGGGATTGAACACTGAAGCTTTCTTT. This encodes CASSYTGGAGLNTEAFF.

This sequence joins TRBV11-2 and TRBJ2-2, with unresolved D. CDR3 size: 15 residues. CDR1 is SGHAT, CDR2 FQNNGV, per germline. Trimming removed 6 bases from V and 1 base from J, with 12 bases in between. CDR3 in amino acids: CASSSYLMNTGELFF. In nucleotides, the CDR3 is TGTGCCAGCAGTTCTTACTTGATGAACACCGGGGAGCTGTTTTTT.

The V and J genes are TRBV30 and TRBJ1-1; TRBD1 might be the D (6 bases). CDR3 length: 13 residues. Trimming shortened V by 4 bases and J by 5 bases, and 14 bases separated the two germline ends. Germline lookup yields CDR1 GTSNPN and CDR2 SVGIG (reference sequence). CDR3 sequence: CAWNRGQGTEAFF. The DNA for the CDR3 is TGTGCCTGGAATCGGGGCCAGGGGACTGAAGCTTTCTTT.

The chain joins TRBV5-5 to TRBJ2-1; no definite D call. Germline assignment: CDR1 SGHKS and CDR2 YYEKEE (reference sequence). The germline V and J ends were trimmed by 1 base and 5 bases, with 7 bases remaining between them. The CDR3 covers 13 residues. The CDR3 DNA follows: TGTGCCAGCAGCTTGCACCCTAACAATGAGCAGTTCTTC. Residues: CASSLHPNNEQFF.